The clone carrying this TCR beta chain came up a few times. Its antigen is still unknown. The study ran its PCR with 60 Vbeta and 13 Jbeta primers. Using immunoSEQ multiplex PCR, the repertoire was profiled, and TCRdb retains in-frame clones only, with some absent. The sample consists of approximately 160,000 clones, around 81% of them appearing once. The data stem from a study of cytomegalovirus exposure and HLA in healthy donors. For the study at large: Around 78 million unique TCRs, all from HLA-typed donors, were included in an early release of the data.

The study's findings and limits: 150 or so TCR beta chains were listed as cytomegalovirus-associated. Presence/absence analyses took donor sequencing depth as roughly uniform. V- and J-gene trimming of TCR beta was linked (in a later analysis) to a missense DCLRE1C variant.

From germline, CDR1 is MNHNS and CDR2 SASEGT. V shed 6 bases and J 9 bases; nucleotides not matched to a gene: 10. CDR3 size: 14 residues. Input material: PBMCs. The receptor was derived from a man in his forties or fifties in good health and CMV-seronegative. The chain carries TRBV6-1 and TRBJ2-1, with 8 bases identical to TRBD1. In DNA, the CDR3 is TGTGCCAGCAGGAGGACAGGGAAGTACTTTGAGCAGTTCTTC. It translates to CASRRTGKYFEQFF.